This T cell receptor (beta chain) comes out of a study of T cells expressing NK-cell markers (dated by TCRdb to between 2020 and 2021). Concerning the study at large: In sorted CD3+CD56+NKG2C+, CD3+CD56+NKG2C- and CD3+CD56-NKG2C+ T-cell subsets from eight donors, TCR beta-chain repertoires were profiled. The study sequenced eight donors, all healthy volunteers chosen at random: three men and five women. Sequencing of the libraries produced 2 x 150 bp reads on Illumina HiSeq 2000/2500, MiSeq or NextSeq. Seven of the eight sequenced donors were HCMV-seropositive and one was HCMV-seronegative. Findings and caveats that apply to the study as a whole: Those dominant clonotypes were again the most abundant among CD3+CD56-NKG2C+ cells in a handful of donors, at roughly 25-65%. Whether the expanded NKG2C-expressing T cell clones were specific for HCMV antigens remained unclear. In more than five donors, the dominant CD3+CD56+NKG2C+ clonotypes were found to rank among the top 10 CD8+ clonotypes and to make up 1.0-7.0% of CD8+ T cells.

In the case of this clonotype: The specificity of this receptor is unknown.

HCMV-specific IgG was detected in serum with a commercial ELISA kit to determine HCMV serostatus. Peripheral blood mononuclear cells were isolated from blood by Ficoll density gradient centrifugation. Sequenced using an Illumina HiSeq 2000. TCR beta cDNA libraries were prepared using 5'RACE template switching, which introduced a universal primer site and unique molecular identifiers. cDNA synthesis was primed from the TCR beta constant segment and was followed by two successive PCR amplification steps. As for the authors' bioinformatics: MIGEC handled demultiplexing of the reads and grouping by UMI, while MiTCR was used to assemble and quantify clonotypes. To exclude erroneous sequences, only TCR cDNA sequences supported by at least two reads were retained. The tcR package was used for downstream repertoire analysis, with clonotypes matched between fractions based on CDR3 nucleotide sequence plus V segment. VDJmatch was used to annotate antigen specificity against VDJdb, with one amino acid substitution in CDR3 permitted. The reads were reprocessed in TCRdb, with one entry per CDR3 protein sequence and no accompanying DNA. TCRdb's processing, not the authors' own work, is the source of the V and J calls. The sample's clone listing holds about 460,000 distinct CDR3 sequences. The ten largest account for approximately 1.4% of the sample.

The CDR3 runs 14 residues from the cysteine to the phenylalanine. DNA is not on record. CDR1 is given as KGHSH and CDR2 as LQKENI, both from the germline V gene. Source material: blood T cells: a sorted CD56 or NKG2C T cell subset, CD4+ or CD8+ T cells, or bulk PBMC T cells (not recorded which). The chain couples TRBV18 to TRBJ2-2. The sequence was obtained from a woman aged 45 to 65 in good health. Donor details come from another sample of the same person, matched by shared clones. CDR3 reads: CASSPYGTTGELFF.